This T cell receptor (beta chain) appears in the sequencing data of a study of blood T cell repertoires in COVID-19. In the study overall: Sites across the United States, Italy and Spain contributed samples from acute and convalescent COVID-19. T cells, B-cell-depleted T cells, or PBMCs supplied cDNA or gDNA.

Germline assignment: CDR1 SGDLS and CDR2 YYNGEE. V shed 3 bases and J shed 1 base, with 10 bases lying between them. This CDR3 spans 14 amino acids. Per the authors' pipeline: The assay estimated nucleated cells by amplifying reference gene primers. Only in-frame clones appear in the TCRdb table, and some are missing; sequencing was by immunoSEQ multiplex PCR. The V and J calls and clone size were taken over from that table, and D and trimming were inferred from the DNA. The repertoire holds some 250,000 clones, about 76% seen once, with 2.5% to 3% in the top ten. The specimen was peripheral blood. The chain combines TRBV9 with TRBJ2-5; D is unclear. This TCR came from a woman aged 55-70 years with active or convalescent COVID-19. The CDR3 region is CASSGSTSQETQYF. CDR3 bases: TGTGCCAGCAGCGGTAGCACCTCCCAAGAGACCCAGTACTTC. Variable domain in full (rest from reference TRBV9 and TRBJ2-5): DSGVTQTPKHLITATGQRVTLRCSPRSGDLSVYWYQQSLDQGLQFLIQYYNGEERAKGNILERFSAQQFPDLHSELNLSSLELGDSALYFCASSGSTSQETQYFGPGTRLLVL.